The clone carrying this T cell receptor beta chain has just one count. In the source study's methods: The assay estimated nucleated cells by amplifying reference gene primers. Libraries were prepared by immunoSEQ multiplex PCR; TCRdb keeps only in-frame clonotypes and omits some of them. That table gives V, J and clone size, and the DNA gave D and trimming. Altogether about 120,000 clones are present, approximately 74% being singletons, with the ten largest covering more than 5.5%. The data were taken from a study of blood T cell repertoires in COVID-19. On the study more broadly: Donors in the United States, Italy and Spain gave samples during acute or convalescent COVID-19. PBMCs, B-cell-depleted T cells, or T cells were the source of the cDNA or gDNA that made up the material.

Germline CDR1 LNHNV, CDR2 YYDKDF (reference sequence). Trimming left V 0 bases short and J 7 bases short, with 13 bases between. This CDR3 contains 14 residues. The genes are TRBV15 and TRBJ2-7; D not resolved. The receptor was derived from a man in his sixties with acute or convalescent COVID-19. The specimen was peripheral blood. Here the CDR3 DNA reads TGTGCCACCAGCAGAGATCGCGAAGCCTGGGAGCAGTACTTC. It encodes CATSRDREAWEQYF.